Listed here is a single TCR beta chain. Antigen unknown. The timepoints at which blood was sampled were baseline, cycle 4 day 1, and cycle 7 day 1. Profiled with immunoSEQ multiplex PCR; TCRdb holds only in-frame clones, not every one. The sample includes 70,000 to 100,000 clones, just under 90% seen only once; the top ten take 6.5% to 9%. The sample is drawn from a study of OX40 agonist ivuxolimab in advanced cancers. Study-wide background: All patients had ivuxolimab intravenously every 2 weeks at 0.01 to 10 mg/kg.

Germline CDR1 reads SGDLS; CDR2 reads YYNGEE. The CDR3 loop spans 16 amino acids. Trimming cost V 0 bases and J 7 bases; bases outside gene matches: 8. The study's findings and limits: There were, on average, more expanded clones in CD8+ T cells than in CD4+. In the expanded peripheral T cells, antigen specificity was never determined.

The material was CD4+ or CD8+ T cells sorted from blood, obtained in a trial of the OX40 agonist ivuxolimab. The gene calls are TRBV9 and TRBJ2-2; 8 positions match TRBD2. This TCR came from an adult with an advanced solid tumor such as melanoma, head and neck, liver or kidney cancer. The chain's CDR3 is CASSVGRLALDGELFF. The CDR3 nucleotides read TGTGCCAGCAGCGTAGGTCGACTAGCGTTGGACGGGGAGCTGTTTTTT.